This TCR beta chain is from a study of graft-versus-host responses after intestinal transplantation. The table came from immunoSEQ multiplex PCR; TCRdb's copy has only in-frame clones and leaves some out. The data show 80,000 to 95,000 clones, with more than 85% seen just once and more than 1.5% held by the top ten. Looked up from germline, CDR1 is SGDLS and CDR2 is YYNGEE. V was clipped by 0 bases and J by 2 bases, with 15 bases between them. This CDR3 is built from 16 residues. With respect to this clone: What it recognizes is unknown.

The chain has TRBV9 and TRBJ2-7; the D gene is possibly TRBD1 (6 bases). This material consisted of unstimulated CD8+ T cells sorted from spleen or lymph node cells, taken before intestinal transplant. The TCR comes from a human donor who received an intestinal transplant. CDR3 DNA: TGTGCCAGCAGCGTAGCCGGGACAACAAACCCCTACGAGCAGTACTTC. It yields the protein CASSVAGTTNPYEQYF.